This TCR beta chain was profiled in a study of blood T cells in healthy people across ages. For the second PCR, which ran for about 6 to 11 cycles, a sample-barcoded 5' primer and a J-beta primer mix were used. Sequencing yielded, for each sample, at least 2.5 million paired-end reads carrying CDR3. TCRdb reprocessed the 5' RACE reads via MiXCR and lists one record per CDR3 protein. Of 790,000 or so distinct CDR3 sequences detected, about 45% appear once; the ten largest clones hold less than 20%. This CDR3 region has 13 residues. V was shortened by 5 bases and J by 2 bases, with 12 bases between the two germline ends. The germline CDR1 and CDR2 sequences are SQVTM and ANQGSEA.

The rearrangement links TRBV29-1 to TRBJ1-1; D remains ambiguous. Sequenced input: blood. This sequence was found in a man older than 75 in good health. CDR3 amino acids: CSVSRRINTEAFF. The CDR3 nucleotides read TGCAGCGTTAGCAGGCGGATCAACACTGAAGCTTTCTTT.